One and the same sample provided the 18 T cell receptor beta chains below, sequenced in a study of T cells in Graves' hyperthyroidism and ophthalmopathy. Amplified regions were TCR beta CDR3 sequences from RNA transcripts. The HTBI primer set was used in a first-round RT-PCR of the TCR CDR3. MiXCR was run by TCRdb on the multiplex PCR reads, yielding one entry per CDR3 protein. The sample contains a few hundred thousand distinct CDR3 sequences, roughly 15% of which appear only once. The sample consisted of blood. The receptor set was obtained from a woman younger than 30 with Graves' hyperthyroidism.

This clonotype was counted many times. The genes are TRBV30 and TRBJ1-1; TRBD1 might be the D (5 bases). The CDR3 is 12 amino acids. Germline V gene lookup returns CDR1 GTSNPN and CDR2 SVGIG (reference sequence). V was shortened by 1 base and J by 5 bases, with 8 bases between the two germline ends. The CDR3 nucleotides read TGTGCCTGGAGTGATGGGGGAACTGAAGCTTTCTTT. This translates into CAWSDGGTEAFF.

The table lists this clonotype with many counts. At one of its ends the junction is not consistent with the germline gene, which may arise from a read error. The chain uses TRBV5-1 and TRBJ1-1, with D hard to call. The V gene's germline CDR1 is SGHRS and CDR2 YFSETQ. CDR3 length: 13 amino acids. CDR3 DNA sequence: TGTGCCAGCAGTTTAGAGGCGAACACTGAAGCTTTCTTT. This codes for CASSLEANTEAFF.

At least ten counts were recorded for this clonotype. This chain links TRBV28 with TRBJ2-7; no clear D. This CDR3 region has 13 residues. V gave up 7 bases and J gave up 2 bases, with 12 bases separating them. CDR1 and CDR2 (germline): MDHEN, SYDVKM. In nucleotides, the CDR3 is TGTGCCAGCAACGGCGAATTTACCTACGAGCAGTACTTC. It is translated as CASNGEFTYEQYF.

V gene TRBV11-2 combines with J gene TRBJ1-3; tentative D call: TRBD1 (5 bases). This CDR3 is 15 amino acids long. V lost 7 bases to trimming and J lost 1 base, with 14 bases between them. Germline values: CDR1 SGHAT, CDR2 FQNNGV. For the CDR3, the DNA is TGTGCCAGCACCGAGCGGGAGGGGTCTGGAAACACCATATATTTT. Its translation: CASTEREGSGNTIYF.

This sequence joins TRBV6-1 and TRBJ1-5; 9 positions agree with TRBD1. Germline assignment: CDR1 MNHNS and CDR2 SASEGT. The CDR3 has 15 amino acids. Trimming at V came to 6 bases and at J to 4 bases, leaving 7 bases not matched to a gene. The CDR3, as DNA: TGTGCCAGCAGGGCGGGACAGGGAGAGAATCAGCCCCAGCATTTT. As protein: CASRAGQGENQPQHF.

This clonotype was detected only a few times. The CDR3 region has the DNA TGTGCCACAACAGGGGTCCCTGGAAACACCATATATTTT. This encodes CATTGVPGNTIYF. The gene calls are TRBV10-3 and TRBJ1-3, with 7 bases fitting TRBD1. The ends lost 10 bases at V and 2 bases at J; junction bases unmatched: 5. Germline V lookup: CDR1 ENHRY, CDR2 SYGVKD. This CDR3 comprises 13 residues.

This clonotype was observed a few times. The CDR3 DNA sequence: TGTGCCAGCACCAACCAGGGCGCGGGATGGAATTCACCCCTCCACTTT. Amino acids: CASTNQGAGWNSPLHF. The chain links TRBV12-3 or TRBV12-4 to TRBJ1-6, with a possible D match to TRBD1 (5 bases). The CDR3 loop spans 16 amino acids. V was trimmed by 7 bases and J by 7 bases, leaving 20 bases between them.

This clonotype has ten or more counts. This chain connects TRBV11-2 to TRBJ2-7, with 8 nucleotides matching TRBD2. The CDR3 has 17 amino acids. CDR1 SGHAT and CDR2 FQNNGV come from the germline V gene. Germline trimming cut 5 bases from V and 4 bases from J; bases unmatched to any gene: 16. The CDR3 loop reads CASSLGRGALLLYEQYF. The CDR3, as DNA: TGTGCCAGCAGCCTCGGGAGGGGGGCCCTTCTACTTTACGAGCAGTACTTC.

In this sample, this clonotype turned up many times. V usage is TRBV2 and J usage is TRBJ2-2; 8 bases fit TRBD2. The V segment lost 0 bases and the J segment 7 bases; nucleotides outside the gene matches: 7. CDR1 SNHLY and CDR2 FYNNEI come from the germline V gene. The CDR3 has 16 amino acids. CDR3 amino acids: CASSEAHVAGGGELFF. CDR3 bases: TGTGCCAGCAGTGAAGCCCACGTCGCGGGAGGCGGGGAGCTGTTTTTT.

The sample holds many counts of this clonotype. The V and J genes are TRBV30 and TRBJ2-1, with D possibly matching TRBD2 (5 bases). The germline V gene encodes CDR1 GTSNPN and CDR2 SVGIG (reference sequence). V lost 3 bases and J lost 0, with 15 bases in between. The CDR3 has 16 residues. The CDR3 loop reads CAWSDVTRGSYNEQFF. In DNA, the CDR3 is TGTGCCTGGAGCGACGTAACTAGAGGCTCCTACAATGAGCAGTTCTTC.

This clonotype was found a few times. The chain uses TRBV6-5 and TRBJ1-3; D gene ambiguous. This CDR3 region has 11 residues. V shed 6 bases and J shed 7 bases, with 7 bases lying between them. Germline CDR1 and CDR2: MNHEY and SVGAGI. The chain's CDR3 is CASRKGNTIYF. The DNA for the CDR3 is TGTGCCAGCAGGAAGGGCAACACCATATATTTT.

In this sample, this clonotype turned up many times. The CDR3 reads CASSQIRGPSTDTQYF. CDR3 in DNA: TGTGCCAGCAGCCAGATACGGGGTCCTAGCACAGATACGCAGTATTTT. The chain joins TRBV11-2 to TRBJ2-3; the D gene is possibly TRBD2 (5 bases). Germline V gene sequence: CDR1 SGHAT, CDR2 FQNNGV. The V end was cut by 5 bases, the J end by 0 bases, with 15 bases between. CDR3 length: 16 residues.

This clonotype has at least ten counts. The J gene is TRBJ2-7, the V gene TRBV19; TRBD1 or TRBD2 may be the D gene (5 bases each). This CDR3 contains 14 residues. Germline CDR1 and CDR2: LNHDA and SQIVND (reference sequence). V was trimmed by 5 bases and J by 2 bases, leaving 13 bases between them. The CDR3 DNA sequence: TGTGCCAGTAGTTCTGGGGGTATAACCTACGAGCAGTACTTC. Protein: CASSSGGITYEQYF.

This clonotype was counted ten times or more. The gene calls are TRBV28 and TRBJ1-2; D remains unclear. The CDR3 consists of 13 residues. V was cut by 3 bases and J by 4 bases, with 9 bases left in between. Germline V lookup: CDR1 MDHEN, CDR2 SYDVKM. CDR3 nucleotide sequence: TGTGCCAGCAGTTTCCGCAGCACCTATGGCTACACCTTC. This gives the protein CASSFRSTYGYTF.

On this clonotype itself: Germline and junction disagree at one end, which may indicate a read error. CDR3 amino acids: CASSQVSGPSNQPQHF. The CDR3 DNA sequence: TGCGCCAGCAGCCAAGTCTCAGGACCTAGCAACCAGCCCCAGCATTTT. The V and J genes are TRBV4-1 and TRBJ1-5, with unresolved D. CDR1 and CDR2 from the germline V gene are MGHRA and YSYEKL. This CDR3 spans 16 amino acids.

This clonotype was recorded many times. Written as DNA, the CDR3 is TGTGCCAGCAGCCTTTCGACTAGCGGGATTCACGAGCAGTACTTC. Its translation is CASSLSTSGIHEQYF. V is TRBV6-1 and J is TRBJ2-7; 11 nucleotides align to TRBD2. The germline CDR1 and CDR2 sequences are MNHNS and SASEGT. The ends lost 6 bases at V and 5 bases at J; junction bases unmatched: 9. CDR3 size: 15 residues.

This clonotype was detected ten times or more. The chain employs TRBV10-3 and TRBJ2-5, with D tentatively TRBD1 or TRBD2 (5 bases each). Germline CDR1 and CDR2: ENHRY and SYGVKD. V was pared by 11 bases and J by 4 bases, with 20 bases between. The CDR3 runs 14 residues. The CDR3 is CAGSDGLRGETQYF. In DNA form, the CDR3 reads TGTGCCGGTTCAGACGGATTGAGGGGAGAGACCCAGTACTTC.

Notes on this clonotype: A much larger clone lies a single base off, so this may be a read error. The chain joins TRBV6-1 to TRBJ2-3, with D possibly matching TRBD2 (5 bases). Trimming removed 6 bases from V and 0 bases from J, with 13 bases in between. Looked up from germline, CDR1 is MNHNS and CDR2 is SASEGT. The CDR3 covers 15 residues. The CDR3 protein is CASRVGRASTDTQYF. CDR3 coding DNA: TGTGCCAGCAGGGTAGGGCGGGCTAGCACAGATACGCAGTATTTT.